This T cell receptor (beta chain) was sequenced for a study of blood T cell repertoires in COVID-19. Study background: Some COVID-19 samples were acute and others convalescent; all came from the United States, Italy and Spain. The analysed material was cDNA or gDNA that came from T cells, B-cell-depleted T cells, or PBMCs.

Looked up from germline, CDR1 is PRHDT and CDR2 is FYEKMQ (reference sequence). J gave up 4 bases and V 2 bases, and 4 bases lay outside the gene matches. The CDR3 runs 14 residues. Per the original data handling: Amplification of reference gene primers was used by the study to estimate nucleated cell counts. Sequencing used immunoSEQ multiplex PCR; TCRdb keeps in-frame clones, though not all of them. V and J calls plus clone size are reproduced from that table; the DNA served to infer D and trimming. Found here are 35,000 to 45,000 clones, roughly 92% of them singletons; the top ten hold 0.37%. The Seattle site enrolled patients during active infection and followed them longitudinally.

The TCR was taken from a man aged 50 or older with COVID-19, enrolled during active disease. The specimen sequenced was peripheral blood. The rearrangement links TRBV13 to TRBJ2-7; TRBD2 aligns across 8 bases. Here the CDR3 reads CASSLKAGAYEQYF. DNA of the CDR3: TGTGCCAGCAGCTTAAAAGCGGGAGCGTACGAGCAGTACTTC.